This T cell receptor (beta chain) was documented in a study of blood T cell repertoires in COVID-19. In the original workflow: Reference gene primer amplification in the assay estimated nucleated cell counts. Clones were sequenced by immunoSEQ multiplex PCR, and TCRdb holds only the in-frame ones, with some missing. That table furnishes V, J and clone size, whereas the DNA furnished D and trimming. In the table there are about 160,000 clones, approximately 80% of which are singletons. V was pared by 0 bases and J by 8 bases, with 11 bases between. This CDR3 is built from 13 residues. Germline V gene lookup returns CDR1 LGHDT and CDR2 YNNKEL (reference sequence).

V gene TRBV3-1 (or the pseudogene TRBV3-2) combines with J gene TRBJ2-7; no definite D call. Sequenced sample: peripheral blood. The TCR was taken from a man in his sixties or seventies who had recovered from COVID-19. The CDR3 DNA follows: TGTGCCAGCAGCCAAGATGGGCAGTGGAAGCAGTACTTC. Residues: CASSQDGQWKQYF.